The 23 T cell receptor beta chains below come from one sample, sequenced in a study of control samples from healthy donors and cancer patients. The assay was immunoSEQ multiplex PCR, and TCRdb's table has in-frame clones only and misses some. This sample has around 130,000 clones, with 90% found just once. Sequenced: blood. The receptors were gathered from a man younger than 35 in good health.

The chain joins TRBV10-3 to TRBJ1-1; D perhaps matches TRBD1 (5 bases). Trimming removed 7 bases from V and 6 bases from J, with 18 bases in between. CDR3 length equals 14 residues. CDR1 is ENHRY and CDR2 is SYGVKD in the germline V gene. CDR3 in amino acids: CAIKSQGRASEAFF. The DNA of the CDR3 is TGTGCCATCAAATCGCAGGGCAGGGCTTCTGAAGCTTTCTTT.

The chain joins TRBV9 to TRBJ2-1, with D perhaps matching TRBD1 (6 bases). CDR3 length equals 13 residues. Trimming took off 4 bases at V and 3 bases at J, with 8 bases between the two ends. CDR1 SGDLS and CDR2 YYNGEE come from the germline V gene. The CDR3 reads CASSTGHYNEQFF. CDR3 nucleotides: TGTGCCAGCAGCACGGGACACTACAATGAGCAGTTCTTC. Combining the CDR3 with reference TRBV9 and TRBJ2-1 gives the whole variable domain DSGVTQTPKHLITATGQRVTLRCSPRSGDLSVYWYQQSLDQGLQFLIQYYNGEERAKGNILERFSAQQFPDLHSELNLSSLELGDSALYFCASSTGHYNEQFFGPGTRLTVL.

As for this clone: The sample carries other DNA sequences with the same CDR3. The J gene is TRBJ1-6, the V gene TRBV18; D not resolved. V lost 3 bases and J 6 bases, leaving 6 bases between the germline ends. CDR3 length equals 13 residues. Germline V CDR1 and CDR2: KGHSH, LQKENI. DNA of the CDR3: TGTGCCAGCTCACCGGGCAGTAATTCACCCCTCCACTTT. As protein: CASSPGSNSPLHF.

V gene TRBV28 combines with J gene TRBJ2-3; D is possibly TRBD1 or TRBD2 (5 bases each). The CDR3 is made up of 15 amino acids. Trimming shortened V by 1 base and J by 0 bases, and 8 bases separated the two germline ends. Germline loops: CDR1 MDHEN, CDR2 SYDVKM. The CDR3 is CASSLSGPSTDTQYF. DNA for the CDR3: TGTGCCAGCAGTTTATCGGGACCTAGCACAGATACGCAGTATTTT.

The CDR3 bases are TGTGCCAGCAGTGTAGGGGCTGAAGCTTTCTTT. Translating it yields CASSVGAEAFF. J is TRBJ1-1 and V is TRBV25-1, with D perhaps TRBD1 (5 bases). CDR1 MGHDK and CDR2 SYGVNS come from the germline V gene. V dropped 4 bases and J dropped 6 bases, with 6 bases sitting between them. The CDR3 spans 11 residues.

This clone was recorded a few times. V and J are TRBV7-9 and TRBJ2-3; 11 bases fit TRBD2. The CDR3 is made up of 18 amino acids. Trimming at V came to 4 bases and at J to 0 bases, leaving 9 bases not matched to a gene. Germline CDR1 and CDR2: SEHNR and FQNEAQ (reference sequence). CDR3 sequence (DNA): TGTGCCAGCAGCTCTCTAGCGGGGGGACCCTTTAGCACAGATACGCAGTATTTT. Translated: CASSSLAGGPFSTDTQYF.

This chain connects TRBV30 to TRBJ1-4; D not certain. V gave up 2 bases and J gave up 2 bases, with 9 bases separating them. The CDR3 sequence is 14 residues long. The germline V gene has CDR1 GTSNPN and CDR2 SVGIG (reference sequence). CDR3 bases: TGTGCCTGGAGTCTTTCCTCCACTAATGAAAAACTGTTTTTT. Protein product: CAWSLSSTNEKLFF.

This chain connects TRBV5-6 to TRBJ1-2, with TRBD1 matching 7 bases. The CDR3 covers 13 residues. Germline CDR1 and CDR2: SGHDT and YYEEEE. The junction had 3 bases not matched to a gene; V was cut back by 3 bases and J by 4 bases. The CDR3 DNA is TGTGCCAGCAGCTCGGGACAGCCCTATGGCTACACCTTC. Its protein product is CASSSGQPYGYTF.

The V call is TRBV4-3, the J call TRBJ1-2; D unresolved. From germline, CDR1 is LGHNA and CDR2 YSLEER. The germline V and J ends were trimmed by 0 bases and 5 bases, with 10 bases remaining between them. The CDR3 is made up of 14 amino acids. Here the CDR3 reads CASSQDSGLYGYTF. The CDR3 coding sequence is TGCGCCAGCAGCCAAGATAGTGGGTTATATGGCTACACCTTC.

In DNA, the CDR3 is TGCAGCGCCAACAGGGAGATGAACACTGAAGCTTTCTTT. It encodes CSANREMNTEAFF. The rearrangement links TRBV29-1 to TRBJ1-1, with a weak D call TRBD1 (6 bases). Germline V CDR1 and CDR2: SQVTM, ANQGSEA. The CDR3 is 13 residues long. The V end was cut by 7 bases, the J end by 0 bases, with 12 bases between.

The CDR3, as DNA: TGTGCCAGCAGTGAAATATACTACGGGACCACACTCAATGAGCAGTTCTTC. Its protein is CASSEIYYGTTLNEQFF. This sequence joins TRBV6-1 and TRBJ2-1; D tentatively fits TRBD1 or TRBD2 (5 bases each). The V gene's germline CDR1 is MNHNS and CDR2 SASEGT. CDR3 length: 17 amino acids. V was shortened by 2 bases and J by 6 bases, with 20 bases between the two germline ends.

The J gene is TRBJ1-1, the V gene TRBV5-4; 7 nucleotides agree with TRBD1. CDR3 length: 15 amino acids. Germline lookup yields CDR1 SGHNT and CDR2 YYREEE (reference sequence). V gave up 3 bases and J gave up 4 bases; unmatched junction bases: 9. Here the CDR3 DNA reads TGTGCCAGCAGCTACCCCGGGACAGAAGGCACTGAAGCTTTCTTT. Translating it yields CASSYPGTEGTEAFF. Looking up the rest from reference TRBV5-4 and TRBJ1-1 gives the full variable domain: ETGVTQSPTHLIKTRGQQVTLRCSSQSGHNTVSWYQQALGQGPQFIFQYYREEENGRGNFPPRFSGLQFPNYSSELNVNALELDDSALYLCASSYPGTEGTEAFFGQGTRLTVV.

In this sample, this clone turned up once. The V gene is TRBV7-2, the J gene TRBJ2-3, with 9 bases identical to TRBD2. V shed 5 bases and J 2 bases; nucleotides not matched to a gene: 5. The CDR3 consists of 15 residues. Germline V CDR1 and CDR2: SGHTA, FQGNSA. In DNA form, the CDR3 reads TGTGCCAGCAGCCAGGCTAGCGGGATCACAGATACGCAGTATTTT. Translated: CASSQASGITDTQYF.

The chain employs TRBV2 and TRBJ2-7, with 11 bases matching TRBD2. This CDR3 has 15 amino acids. V lost 5 bases, J lost 3 bases, and 6 bases stayed unmatched. The germline V gene has CDR1 SNHLY and CDR2 FYNNEI. The CDR3 loop is CASSTSGGIYYEQYF. The DNA for the CDR3 is TGTGCCAGCAGTACTAGCGGGGGTATATACTACGAGCAGTACTTC. Drawing the rest from reference TRBV2 and TRBJ2-7, the complete variable domain is EPEVTQTPSHQVTQMGQEVILRCVPISNHLYFYWYRQILGQKVEFLVSFYNNEISEKSEIFDDQFSVERPDGSNFTLKIRSTKLEDSAMYFCASSTSGGIYYEQYFGPGTRLTVT.

The V and J genes are TRBV27 and TRBJ1-2; D uncertain. Per the germline V gene, CDR1 is MNHEY and CDR2 is SMNVEV (reference sequence). This CDR3 comprises 15 residues. V shed 3 bases and J shed 6 bases, with 17 bases lying between them. This CDR3 is CASSFGMIPTDGYTF. DNA for the CDR3: TGTGCCAGCAGTTTCGGGATGATACCCACGGATGGCTACACCTTC.

The chain joins TRBV5-4 to TRBJ1-6, with unresolved D. The V end lost 4 bases, the J end lost 7 bases, and 9 bases lay between the germline ends. This CDR3 has 13 residues. Germline loops: CDR1 SGHNT, CDR2 YYREEE (reference sequence). CDR3 sequence reads: CASSVGGNSPLHF. The CDR3, as DNA: TGTGCCAGCAGCGTGGGCGGGAATTCACCCCTCCACTTT.

This rearrangement joins TRBV7-9 to TRBJ2-1; TRBD1 aligns across 9 bases. The CDR3 loop spans 14 amino acids. Germline V CDR1 and CDR2: SEHNR, FQNEAQ (reference sequence). Trimming removed 6 bases from V and 10 bases from J; junction bases left unmatched: 10. DNA of the CDR3: TGTGCCAGCAGTCCGGGACAGGGCCTTGGGGAGCAGTTCTTC. Translation: CASSPGQGLGEQFF. Drawing the rest from reference TRBV7-9 and TRBJ2-1, the complete variable domain is DTGVSQNPRHKITKRGQNVTFRCDPISEHNRLYWYRQTLGQGPEFLTYFQNEAQLEKSRLLSDRFSAERPKGSFSTLEIQRTEQGDSAMYLCASSPGQGLGEQFFGPGTRLTVL.

Turning to this clone: This same CDR3 is encoded by further DNA sequences in the sample. The V and J genes are TRBV28 and TRBJ1-2; D uncertain. Germline CDR1 MDHEN, CDR2 SYDVKM. The CDR3 has 12 amino acids. V dropped 8 bases and J dropped 0 bases, with 7 bases sitting between them. This CDR3 is CASSLANYGYTF. The DNA of the CDR3 is TGTGCCAGCTCATTAGCTAACTATGGCTACACCTTC.

The rearrangement links TRBV27 to TRBJ1-1; D gene uncertain. The V and J ends lost 3 bases and 5 bases respectively, with 13 bases between them. The germline gives CDR1 MNHEY, CDR2 SMNVEV (reference sequence). This CDR3 has 14 residues. The CDR3 region is CASSFGSQYTEAFF. CDR3 sequence (DNA): TGTGCCAGCAGTTTCGGGAGTCAATATACTGAAGCTTTCTTT.

The chain recombines TRBV3-1 (or the pseudogene TRBV3-2) with TRBJ2-7, with 7 positions matching TRBD2. The CDR3 consists of 13 residues. CDR1 and CDR2 (germline): LGHDT, YNNKEL (reference sequence). The trim removed 5 bases at V and 5 bases at J, leaving 6 bases unmatched. The CDR3 DNA follows: TGTGCCAGCAGCTTCTCCAGCGGGGACGAGCAGTACGTC. As protein: CASSFSSGDEQYV.

The chain has TRBV9 and TRBJ2-3, with 12 positions matching TRBD2. Trimming removed 0 bases from V and 4 bases from J; junction bases left unmatched: 6. CDR1 is SGDLS, CDR2 YYNGEE, per germline. CDR3 length equals 17 residues. CDR3 region: CASSVAPLAGGADTQYF. CDR3 nucleotide sequence: TGTGCCAGCAGCGTAGCTCCTCTAGCGGGGGGGGCAGATACGCAGTATTTT.

The rearrangement links TRBV2 to TRBJ1-1; 9 positions agree with TRBD1. Trimming took 6 bases from V and 10 from J; bases not matched to a gene: 3. Per germline, CDR1 SNHLY and CDR2 FYNNEI. The CDR3 loop spans 11 amino acids. The CDR3 here is CASRDRGVAFF. The CDR3 DNA reads as TGTGCCAGCAGAGACAGGGGGGTAGCTTTCTTT.

The rearrangement joins TRBV9 to TRBJ2-4, with D perhaps given as TRBD1 or TRBD2 (5 bases each). In germline, CDR1 is SGDLS, CDR2 YYNGEE. The CDR3 has 17 amino acids. V lost 2 bases, J lost 1 base, and 16 bases lay in between. The chain's CDR3 is CASSVNLGDGAKNIQYF. The DNA of the CDR3 is TGTGCCAGCAGCGTGAATCTGGGGGACGGGGCCAAAAACATTCAGTACTTC.